This T cell receptor (beta chain) is drawn from a study of shared clonotypes between healthy human individuals. Overall study results and limits: Sequencing depth was expected to influence donor clonotype sharing. Clonotypes that were shared across a few donors made up 4% to 6% of naive CD4 clonotypes. Non-shared clonotypes showed lower generation probabilities than clonotypes common to all four donors.

Regarding this clone: What it binds is unknown.

The ends were cut back, 5 bases at V and 8 bases at J, with 18 bases in the middle. The CDR3 spans 15 residues. The germline V gene has CDR1 SGHTA and CDR2 FQGNSA. Original handling: With immunoSEQ giving junction-only sequences and no quality scores, filtering differed. Repertoires were generated with immunoSEQ multiplex PCR, while TCRdb's copy carries only in-frame clones and drops some. Clone size and V and J calls were adopted from that table, with D and trimming inferred from the DNA. The repertoire holds approximately 840,000 clones, with around 96% as singletons. Naive CD8 cells lacked CD45RO and underwent positive selection for CCR7, leaving out terminally differentiated effector memory CD45RA+ cells.

The chain couples TRBV7-2 to TRBJ1-4; D unresolved. The sample taken for sequencing was naive CD8+ T cells sorted from blood. The source of this sequence is a man aged 25 to 45 in good health. The CDR3 bases are TGTGCCAGCAGCCTAAACTCCGTCGCCAGCGAAAAACTGTTTTTT. Protein sequence: CASSLNSVASEKLFF.